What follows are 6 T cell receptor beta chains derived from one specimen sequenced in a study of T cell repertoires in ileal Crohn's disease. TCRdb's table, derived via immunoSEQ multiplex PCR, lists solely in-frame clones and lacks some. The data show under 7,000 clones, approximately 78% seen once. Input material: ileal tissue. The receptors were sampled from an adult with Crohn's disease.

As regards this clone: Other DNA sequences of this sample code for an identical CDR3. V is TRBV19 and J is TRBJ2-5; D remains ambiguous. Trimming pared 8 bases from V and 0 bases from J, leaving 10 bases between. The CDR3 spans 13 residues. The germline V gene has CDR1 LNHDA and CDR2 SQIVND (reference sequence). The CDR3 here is CASGRAYQETQYF. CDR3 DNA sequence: TGTGCCAGTGGCCGAGCCTACCAAGAGACCCAGTACTTC. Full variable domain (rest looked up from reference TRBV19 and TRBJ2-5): DGGITQSPKYLFRKEGQNVTLSCEQNLNHDAMYWYRQDPGQGLRLIYYSQIVNDFQKGDIAEGYSVSREKKESFPLTVTSAQKNPTAFYLCASGRAYQETQYFGPGTRLLVL.

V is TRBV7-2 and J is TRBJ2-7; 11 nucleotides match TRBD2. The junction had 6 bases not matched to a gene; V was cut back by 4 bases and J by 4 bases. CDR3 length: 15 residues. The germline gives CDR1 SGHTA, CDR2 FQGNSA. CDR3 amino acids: CASSSRSGGAYEQYF. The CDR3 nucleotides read TGTGCCAGCAGCTCCCGTAGCGGGGGGGCGTACGAGCAGTACTTC.

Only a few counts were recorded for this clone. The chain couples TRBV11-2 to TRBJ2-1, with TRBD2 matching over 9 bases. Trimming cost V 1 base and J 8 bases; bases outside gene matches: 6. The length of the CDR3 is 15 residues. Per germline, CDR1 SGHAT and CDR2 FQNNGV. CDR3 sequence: CASSLGGGREHEQFF. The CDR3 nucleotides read TGTGCCAGCAGCTTAGGCGGCGGGAGGGAACATGAGCAGTTCTTC.

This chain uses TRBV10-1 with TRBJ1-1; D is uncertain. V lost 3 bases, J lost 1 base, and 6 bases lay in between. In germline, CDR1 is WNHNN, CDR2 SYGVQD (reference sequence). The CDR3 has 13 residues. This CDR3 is CASSEYTNTEAFF. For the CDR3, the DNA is TGCGCCAGCAGTGAATATACGAACACTGAAGCTTTCTTT.

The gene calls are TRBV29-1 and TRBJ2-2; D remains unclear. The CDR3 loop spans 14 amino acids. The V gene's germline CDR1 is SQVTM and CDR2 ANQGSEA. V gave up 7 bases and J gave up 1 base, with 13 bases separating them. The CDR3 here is CSAKKTVNTGELFF. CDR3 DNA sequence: TGCAGCGCAAAAAAGACCGTGAACACCGGGGAGCTGTTTTTT.

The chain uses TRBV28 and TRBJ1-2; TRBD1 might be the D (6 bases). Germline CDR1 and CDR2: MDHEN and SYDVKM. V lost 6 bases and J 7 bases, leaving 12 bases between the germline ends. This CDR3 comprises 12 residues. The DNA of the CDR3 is TGTGCCAGCAGCTCTACAGGGCTTGGCTACACCTTC. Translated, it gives CASSSTGLGYTF.